A selection of T cell receptor beta chains follows, all from one sample in a study of T cells in Graves' hyperthyroidism and ophthalmopathy. TCRdb fed the multiplex PCR reads into MiXCR, producing one record per CDR3 protein. This sample yields about 590,000 distinct CDR3 sequences, of which 15% to 19% are seen a single time; roughly 6.6% belongs to the top ten. The material sequenced was blood. These receptors originate from a woman in her thirties with Graves' hyperthyroidism. Both conserved end residues are part of each CDR3. Each record gives: V gene, clone size, D gene, J gene, CDR3 protein, CDR3 DNA. A D gene is named only where the DNA matches it firmly. Clone size appears in some rows only: once, few, many, or a class for an expanded clone.

V: TRBV5-4
size: NA
D: TRBD2
J: TRBJ2-3
CDR3: CASSSPSGARTDTQYF
DNA: TGTGCCAGCAGCTCGCCTAGCGGAGCCCGCACAGATACGCAGTATTTT

V: TRBV20-1
size: many
D: NA
J: TRBJ1-5
CDR3: CSARGSRTNQPQHF
DNA: TGCAGTGCTAGAGGGTCACGGACCAATCAGCCCCAGCATTTT

V: TRBV27
size: many
D: NA
J: TRBJ2-7
CDR3: CASSLLGSHYEQYF
DNA: TGTGCCAGCAGTTTATTAGGATCACACTACGAGCAGTACTTC

V: TRBV10-3
size: NA
D: TRBD1
J: TRBJ2-1
CDR3: CAIDRGGNEQFF
DNA: TGTGCCATTGACAGGGGCGGGAATGAGCAGTTCTTC

V: TRBV4-1
size: NA
D: NA
J: TRBJ2-3
CDR3: CASSHPRDKSTDTQYF
DNA: TGCGCCAGCAGCCATCCCCGGGACAAAAGCACAGATACGCAGTATTTT

V: TRBV15
size: NA
D: NA
J: TRBJ2-2
CDR3: CATSRDRGVTGELFF
DNA: TGTGCCACCAGCAGAGACAGGGGGGTCACCGGGGAGCTGTTTTTT

V: TRBV7-2
size: NA
D: NA
J: TRBJ2-3
CDR3: CASSRATTGGTDTQYF
DNA: TGTGCCAGCAGCCGAGCGACCACCGGGGGCACAGATACGCAGTATTTT

V: TRBV7-9
size: NA
D: TRBD2
J: TRBJ2-1
CDR3: CASSPGTGRRLAGGPVGSYNEQFF
DNA: TGTGCCAGCAGCCCGGGGACAGGACGGAGACTAGCGGGAGGGCCAGTGGGTTCCTACAATGAGCAGTTCTTC

V: TRBV19
size: NA
D: NA
J: TRBJ2-1
CDR3: CASRTGETEYNEQFF
DNA: TGTGCCAGTAGAACCGGTGAGACTGAATACAATGAGCAGTTCTTC

V: TRBV3-1
size: many
D: NA
J: TRBJ2-3
CDR3: CASSQIDITDTQYF
DNA: TGTGCCAGCAGCCAGATAGACATCACAGATACGCAGTATTTT

V: TRBV4-3
size: NA
D: NA
J: TRBJ1-6
CDR3: CASSPSVENSPLHF
DNA: TGCGCCAGCAGCCCTTCCGTTGAGAATTCACCCCTCCACTTT

V: TRBV5-4
size: few
D: NA
J: TRBJ2-7
CDR3: CASSFTGVPSYEQYF
DNA: TGTGCCAGCAGCTTCACGGGAGTTCCCTCCTACGAGCAGTACTTC

V: TRBV15
size: few
D: TRBD2
J: TRBJ2-3
CDR3: CATSVAGKADTQYF
DNA: TGTGCCACCAGCGTAGCGGGAAAGGCAGATACGCAGTATTTT

V: TRBV11-2
size: many
D: TRBD1
J: TRBJ2-7
CDR3: CASRGQGWSEQYF
DNA: TGTGCCAGCAGGGGACAGGGCTGGAGCGAGCAGTACTTC

V: TRBV12-3/TRBV12-4
size: NA
D: TRBD1
J: TRBJ1-2
CDR3: CASSPKYRGANYGYTF
DNA: TGTGCCAGCAGCCCGAAATACAGGGGAGCTAACTATGGCTACACCTTC

V: TRBV30
size: many
D: NA
J: TRBJ1-2
CDR3: CAFGRLYGYTF
DNA: TGTGCCTTCGGACGGCTCTATGGCTACACCTTC

V: TRBV5-8
size: many
D: TRBD2
J: TRBJ2-7
CDR3: CASSRDDPSGRGYEQYF
DNA: TGTGCCAGCAGCCGCGACGACCCCTCGGGGAGGGGCTACGAGCAGTACTTC

V: TRBV28
size: many
D: NA
J: TRBJ2-3
CDR3: CASIQAGGALTDTQYF
DNA: TGTGCCAGCATCCAGGCCGGCGGGGCCCTCACAGATACGCAGTATTTT

V: TRBV2
size: many
D: NA
J: TRBJ2-7
CDR3: CASILTDEPTYEQYF
DNA: TGTGCCAGCATCCTGACTGATGAACCTACCTACGAGCAGTACTTC

V: TRBV4-1
size: many
D: NA
J: TRBJ2-5
CDR3: CASSQEIIGSGETQYF
DNA: TGCGCCAGCAGCCAAGAAATAATCGGGTCGGGAGAGACCCAGTACTTC

V: TRBV30
size: many
D: TRBD1
J: TRBJ1-1
CDR3: CAWSEEGAGAEAFF
DNA: TGTGCCTGGAGTGAGGAGGGGGCGGGAGCTGAAGCTTTCTTT

V: TRBV7-9
size: NA
D: TRBD2
J: TRBJ2-7
CDR3: CASSTLAGATYEQYF
DNA: TGTGCCAGCAGCACACTAGCGGGTGCAACCTACGAGCAGTACTTC

V: TRBV28
size: NA
D: NA
J: TRBJ1-1
CDR3: CASRQGFTEAFF
DNA: TGTGCCAGCAGACAGGGTTTCACTGAAGCTTTCTTT

V: TRBV7-6
size: few
D: TRBD2
J: TRBJ2-1
CDR3: CASSLGVAGISYNEQFF
DNA: TGTGCCAGCAGCTTAGGGGTAGCGGGGATCTCCTACAATGAGCAGTTCTTC

V: TRBV6-5
size: few
D: NA
J: TRBJ2-7
CDR3: CASSYSRLAPHEQYF
DNA: TGTGCCAGCAGTTACTCGCGTCTAGCGCCCCACGAGCAGTACTTC

V: TRBV7-2
size: many
D: TRBD2
J: TRBJ2-7
CDR3: CASSLRLSGTAYEQYF
DNA: TGTGCCAGCAGCTTACGGCTGAGCGGGACGGCCTACGAGCAGTACTTC

V: TRBV27
size: many
D: NA
J: TRBJ2-3
CDR3: CASSLRMTVGDTQYF
DNA: TGTGCCAGCAGTTTAAGGATGACAGTAGGAGATACGCAGTATTTT

V: TRBV6-1
size: many
D: NA
J: TRBJ2-7
CDR3: CASMTPGTTPGQYF
DNA: TGTGCCAGCATGACCCCGGGGACGACACCTGGGCAGTACTTC

V: TRBV7-2
size: many
D: NA
J: TRBJ2-1
CDR3: CASSLRLQGYNEQFF
DNA: TGTGCCAGCAGCTTACGTTTACAGGGCTACAATGAGCAGTTCTTC

V: TRBV7-9
size: many
D: NA
J: TRBJ2-1
CDR3: CASSREHRDEQFF
DNA: TGTGCCAGCAGCCGTGAGCACCGCGATGAGCAGTTCTTC

V: TRBV10-2
size: few
D: NA
J: TRBJ2-1
CDR3: CASTGGNNEQFF
DNA: TGCGCCAGCACTGGGGGGAACAATGAGCAGTTCTTC

V: TRBV14
size: few
D: NA
J: TRBJ2-7
CDR3: CASSQASVAASYEQYF
DNA: TGTGCCAGCAGCCAAGCATCGGTAGCGGCGTCCTACGAGCAGTACTTC

V: TRBV6-1
size: few
D: TRBD1
J: TRBJ1-5
CDR3: CASSRGQGAYQPQHF
DNA: TGTGCCAGCAGCCGAGGACAGGGGGCCTATCAGCCCCAGCATTTT

V: TRBV6-5
size: NA
D: NA
J: TRBJ1-5
CDR3: CASSYQAGDQPQHF
DNA: TGTGCCAGCAGTTACCAAGCCGGGGATCAGCCCCAGCATTTT

V: TRBV28
size: few
D: NA
J: TRBJ1-1
CDR3: CASSPHEYTEAFF
DNA: TGTGCCAGCAGTCCGCACGAATACACTGAAGCTTTCTTT

V: TRBV7-6
size: NA
D: TRBD2
J: TRBJ2-7
CDR3: CASSPFRLAGVYEQYF
DNA: TGTGCCAGCAGCCCCTTTCGACTAGCGGGAGTATACGAGCAGTACTTC

V: TRBV5-1
size: many
D: TRBD2
J: TRBJ2-7
CDR3: CASSLDGGAYEQYF
DNA: TGCGCCAGCAGCTTGGATGGGGGGGCCTACGAGCAGTACTTC

V: TRBV7-9
size: many
D: TRBD1
J: TRBJ2-5
CDR3: CASSLKRTGQETQYF
DNA: TGTGCCAGCAGCTTGAAACGGACAGGGCAAGAGACCCAGTACTTC

V: TRBV6-5
size: NA
D: NA
J: TRBJ1-4
CDR3: CASSYSNTNELFF
DNA: TGTGCCAGCAGTTACTCCAACACGAACGAACTGTTTTTT

V: TRBV7-6
size: few
D: TRBD1
J: TRBJ2-2
CDR3: CASSLLGTGATGELFF
DNA: TGTGCCAGCAGCTTATTAGGGACAGGGGCCACCGGGGAGCTGTTTTTT

V: TRBV12-3/TRBV12-4
size: many
D: NA
J: TRBJ2-3
CDR3: CASRADRDGADTQYF
DNA: TGTGCCAGCAGGGCGGATAGGGACGGGGCAGATACGCAGTATTTT

V: TRBV29-1
size: many
D: NA
J: TRBJ1-1
CDR3: CSVALRGRNTEAFF
DNA: TGCAGCGTGGCCTTGAGGGGGAGGAACACTGAAGCTTTCTTT

V: TRBV10-3
size: NA
D: TRBD2
J: TRBJ2-3
CDR3: CAIRRTSGSGTDTQYF
DNA: TGTGCCATCAGACGGACTAGCGGGAGTGGCACAGATACGCAGTATTTT

V: TRBV7-9
size: many
D: TRBD1
J: TRBJ1-1
CDR3: CASSPGTGGIGGTEAFF
DNA: TGTGCCAGCAGCCCCGGGACAGGGGGCATTGGAGGAACTGAAGCTTTCTTT

V: TRBV27
size: many
D: NA
J: TRBJ2-1
CDR3: CASSLWKGEFSYNEQFF
DNA: TGTGCCAGCAGTTTATGGAAAGGAGAGTTCTCCTACAATGAGCAGTTCTTC

V: TRBV7-2
size: many
D: NA
J: TRBJ2-7
CDR3: CASSTRSGYEQYF
DNA: TGTGCCAGCAGCACCCGGAGTGGTTACGAGCAGTACTTC

V: TRBV12-3/TRBV12-4
size: many
D: NA
J: TRBJ1-1
CDR3: CASSLWEDTEAFF
DNA: TGTGCCAGCAGTTTGTGGGAGGACACTGAAGCTTTCTTT

V: TRBV28
size: many
D: NA
J: TRBJ1-5
CDR3: CASSPTGLERERHF
DNA: TGTGCCAGCAGTCCCACAGGCTTAGAACGTGAAAGGCATTTT

V: TRBV20-1
size: many
D: NA
J: TRBJ2-1
CDR3: CSARGLLVVDEQFF
DNA: TGCAGTGCTAGAGGCCTACTAGTGGTGGATGAGCAGTTCTTC

V: TRBV14
size: few
D: TRBD1
J: TRBJ2-6
CDR3: CASSWDSPSSGANVLTF
DNA: TGTGCCAGCAGCTGGGACAGCCCTAGCTCTGGGGCCAACGTCCTGACTTTC